This T cell receptor (beta chain) was recovered during a study of blood T cell repertoires in COVID-19. The germline CDR1 and CDR2 sequences are LGHDT and YNNKEL (reference sequence). This CDR3 comprises 14 residues. V was trimmed by 0 bases and J by 4 bases, leaving 9 bases between them. A few counts support this clone. Repertoires were generated with immunoSEQ multiplex PCR, while TCRdb's copy carries only in-frame clones and drops some. The table has about 33,000 clones, around 84% seen once; the top ten hold about an eighth. Sequenced: peripheral blood. This TCR came from a human donor in a cohort sampled during active COVID-19. The chain links TRBV3-1 (or the pseudogene TRBV3-2) to TRBJ1-1; maybe TRBD1 (6 bases). For the CDR3, the DNA is TGTGCCAGCAGCCAAGATACAGGGAGCACTGAAGCTTTCTTT. Its protein is CASSQDTGSTEAFF.